This TCR beta chain was obtained from a study of shared T cell receptors in the human thymus. Profiling relied on immunoSEQ multiplex PCR, and the TCRdb table lists in-frame clones only, not all of them. The sample contains over 65,000 clones, 90% to 95% of which appear only once. The receptor's source is a human donor. Sequenced material: thymocytes.

The CDR3 protein is CASSQDRPEGQGFYEQYF. The DNA of the CDR3 is TGCGCCAGCAGCCAAGATCGGCCTGAGGGACAGGGGTTTTACGAGCAGTACTTC. The gene calls are TRBV4-3 and TRBJ2-7; 10 nucleotides match TRBD1. This CDR3 is 18 amino acids long. V was pared by 0 bases and J by 4 bases, with 12 bases of the junction left unmatched. Germline CDR1 is LGHNA and CDR2 is YSLEER.